These T cell receptor beta chains were read from a single sample in a study of blood T cell repertoires in COVID-19. The table came from immunoSEQ multiplex PCR; TCRdb's copy has only in-frame clones and leaves some out. The sample yields 200,000 to 300,000 clones, approximately 91% seen once. Sequencing was done on a sample of peripheral blood. The receptors derive from a person aged 18 to 30 with COVID-19, enrolled during active disease. CDR3s include the opening cysteine and the closing phenylalanine or tryptophan. D genes are given only for firm matches. Clone size appears in some rows only: once, few, many, or a class for an expanded clone.

. TRBJ1-1 . TRBV7-2 CASSSPSGETNTEAFF TGTGCCAGCAGCTCCCCCTCCGGAGAAACGAACACTGAAGCTTTCTTT
. TRBJ1-2 TRBD1 TRBV7-9 CASSLVGQGNYGYTF TGTGCCAGCAGCTTAGTTGGACAGGGAAACTATGGCTACACCTTC
once TRBJ2-7 TRBD2 TRBV6-5 CASSYSGSGSYEQYF TGTGCCAGCAGTTACTCGGGTAGCGGGAGCTACGAGCAGTACTTC
. TRBJ1-2 TRBD1 TRBV27 CASSLGQGRGYTF TGTGCCAGCAGTCTGGGACAGGGGCGTGGCTACACCTTC
. TRBJ2-2 . TRBV9 CASSVGPGANTGELFF TGTGCCAGCAGCGTAGGCCCGGGGGCGAACACCGGGGAGCTGTTTTTT
. TRBJ2-7 . TRBV12-3/TRBV12-4 CASSFGIGYEQYF TGTGCCAGCAGTTTCGGGATTGGCTACGAGCAGTACTTC
. TRBJ2-7 . TRBV25-1 CASSETDSTYEQYF TGTGCCAGCAGTGAAACGGACAGCACCTACGAGCAGTACTTC
. TRBJ2-7 TRBD2 TRBV2 CASNELAGGDEQYF TGTGCCAGCAATGAACTAGCGGGAGGGGACGAGCAGTACTTC
. TRBJ2-3 TRBD2 TRBV13 CASSLSFPGTSGRRDTDTQYF TGTGCCAGCAGCTTGTCTTTCCCCGGGACTAGCGGGAGACGGGACACAGATACGCAGTATTTT
. TRBJ1-6 TRBD1 TRBV2 CASSPNRGDNSPLHF TGTGCCAGCAGTCCGAACAGGGGGGACAATTCACCCCTCCACTTT
. TRBJ2-5 . TRBV5-1 CASSAGPQETQYF TGCGCCAGCAGCGCAGGGCCACAAGAGACCCAGTACTTC
. TRBJ1-3 TRBD1 TRBV6-6 CASSSPRGSGNTIYF TGTGCCAGCAGCTCACCCAGGGGGTCTGGAAACACCATATATTTT
. TRBJ2-5 . TRBV4-3 CASSQDRGTQETQYF TGCGCCAGCAGCCAAGATCGTGGTACTCAAGAGACCCAGTACTTC
. TRBJ2-3 TRBD2 TRBV13 CASSGLAGRTDTQYF TGTGCCAGCAGTGGACTAGCGGGGCGCACAGATACGCAGTATTTT
. TRBJ2-7 TRBD2 TRBV9 CASSVGTGTIAYEQYF TGTGCCAGCAGCGTAGGTACCGGGACTATCGCCTACGAGCAGTACTTC
. TRBJ2-1 TRBD2 TRBV25-1 CASTTSGRFNEQFF TGTGCCAGCACTACCAGCGGGAGGTTCAATGAGCAGTTCTTC
. TRBJ1-6 TRBD1 TRBV6-2/TRBV6-3 CASSRDSYSPLHF TGTGCCAGCAGCCGGGACAGTTATTCACCCCTCCACTTT
. TRBJ2-3 TRBD1 TRBV5-4 CASSFYGTGVYGADTQYF TGTGCCAGCAGCTTTTACGGGACAGGGGTTTATGGGGCAGATACGCAGTATTTT
once TRBJ2-1 TRBD2 TRBV3-1/TRBV3-2 CASSQGTGTSGRNEQFF TGTGCCAGCAGCCAAGGGACTGGGACTAGCGGGAGAAATGAGCAGTTCTTC
. TRBJ2-7 TRBD2 TRBV14 CASSLTYGGGDPYEQYF TGTGCCAGCAGCCTCACTTACGGGGGAGGGGACCCCTACGAGCAGTACTTC
. TRBJ1-1 . TRBV19 CASRQNTEAFF TGTGCCAGTAGACAGAACACTGAAGCTTTCTTT
. TRBJ2-3 . TRBV24-1 CATSDRVQGTDTQYF TGTGCCACCAGTGACAGGGTCCAAGGCACAGATACGCAGTATTTT